This T cell receptor beta chain was observed in a study of shared clonotypes between healthy human individuals. Germline V gene data show CDR1 as SGHDN and CDR2 as FVKESK. V was shortened by 2 bases and J by 2 bases, with 7 bases between the two germline ends. The CDR3 runs to 14 residues. Everyone who donated was a Caucasian adult who lived in Nashville, Tennessee. The input for sorted-subset replicate PCRs was roughly 180 ng DNA, 25,000 to 35,000 T cell genomes. Method: immunoSEQ multiplex PCR; TCRdb's copy keeps in-frame clones and lacks some. The sample carries about 710,000 clones, about two thirds recorded once.

The source material was memory CD4+ T cells sorted from blood. The subset here: CD45RA-negative fraction. The chain has TRBV14 and TRBJ2-1; the D gene is possibly TRBD1 (5 bases). The TCR originated in a woman aged 25-40 years in good health. The CDR3 sequence: CASSQRTTYNEQFF. CDR3 DNA: TGTGCCAGCAGCCAACGGACAACCTACAATGAGCAGTTCTTC. The variable domain in full, completed from reference TRBV14 and TRBJ2-1, reads EAGVTQFPSHSVIEKGQTVTLRCDPISGHDNLYWYRRVMGKEIKFLLHFVKESKQDESGMPNNRFLAERTGGTYSTLKVQPAELEDSGVYFCASSQRTTYNEQFFGPGTRLTVL.